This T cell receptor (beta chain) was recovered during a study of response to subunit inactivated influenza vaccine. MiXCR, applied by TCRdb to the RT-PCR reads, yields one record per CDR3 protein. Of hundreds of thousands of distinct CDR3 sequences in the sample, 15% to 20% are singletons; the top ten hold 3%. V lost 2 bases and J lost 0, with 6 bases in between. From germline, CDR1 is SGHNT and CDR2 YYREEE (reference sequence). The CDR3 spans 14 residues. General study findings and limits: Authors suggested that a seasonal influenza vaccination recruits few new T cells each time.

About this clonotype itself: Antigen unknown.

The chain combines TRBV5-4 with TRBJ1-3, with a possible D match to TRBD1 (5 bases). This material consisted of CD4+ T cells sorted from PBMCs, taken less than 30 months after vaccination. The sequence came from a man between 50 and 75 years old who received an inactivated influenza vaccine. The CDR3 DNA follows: TGTGCCAGCAGCTTAGGGGACTCTGGAAACACCATATATTTT. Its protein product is CASSLGDSGNTIYF. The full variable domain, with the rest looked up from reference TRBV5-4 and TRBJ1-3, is ETGVTQSPTHLIKTRGQQVTLRCSSQSGHNTVSWYQQALGQGPQFIFQYYREEENGRGNFPPRFSGLQFPNYSSELNVNALELDDSALYLCASSLGDSGNTIYFGEGSWLTVV.